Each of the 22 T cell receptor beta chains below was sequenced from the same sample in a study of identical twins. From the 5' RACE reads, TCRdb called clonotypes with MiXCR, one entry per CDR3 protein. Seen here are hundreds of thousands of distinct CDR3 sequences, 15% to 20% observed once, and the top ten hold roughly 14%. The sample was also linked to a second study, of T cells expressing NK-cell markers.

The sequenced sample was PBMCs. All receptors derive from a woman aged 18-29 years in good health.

For the CDR3, the DNA is TGTGCCAGCAGCTTACTGGGAGCGGAAAGCTCTGGGGCCAACGTCCTGACTTTC. Its protein is CASSLLGAESSGANVLTF. The chain employs TRBV11-1 and TRBJ2-6; D perhaps matches TRBD2 (5 bases). The CDR3 contains 18 residues. Germline assignment: CDR1 SGHAT and CDR2 FQDESV (reference sequence). V lost 2 bases and J lost 0, with 14 bases in between.

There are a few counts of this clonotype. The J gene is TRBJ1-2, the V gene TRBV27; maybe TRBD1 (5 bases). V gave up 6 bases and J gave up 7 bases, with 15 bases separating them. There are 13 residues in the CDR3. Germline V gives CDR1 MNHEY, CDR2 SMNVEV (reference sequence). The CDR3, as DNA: TGTGCCAGCAGCCAAGACAGTAGGGGTGGCTACACCTTC. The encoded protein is CASSQDSRGGYTF.

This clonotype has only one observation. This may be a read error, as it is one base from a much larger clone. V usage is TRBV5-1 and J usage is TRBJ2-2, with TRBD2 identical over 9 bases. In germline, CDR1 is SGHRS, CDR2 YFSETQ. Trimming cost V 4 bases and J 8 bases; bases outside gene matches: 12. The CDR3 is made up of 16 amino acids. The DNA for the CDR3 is TGCGCCAGCAGCGTAAGTAGCGGGAGTGCGACAGGGGAGCTGTTTTTT. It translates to CASSVSSGSATGELFF.

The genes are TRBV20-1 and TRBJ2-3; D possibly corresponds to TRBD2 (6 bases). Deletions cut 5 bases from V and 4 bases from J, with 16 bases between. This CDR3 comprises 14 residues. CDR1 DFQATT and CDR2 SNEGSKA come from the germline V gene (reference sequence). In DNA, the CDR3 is TGCAGTGCTGGACCCAGCGGAGGGGCAGATACGCAGTATTTT. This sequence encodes CSAGPSGGADTQYF.

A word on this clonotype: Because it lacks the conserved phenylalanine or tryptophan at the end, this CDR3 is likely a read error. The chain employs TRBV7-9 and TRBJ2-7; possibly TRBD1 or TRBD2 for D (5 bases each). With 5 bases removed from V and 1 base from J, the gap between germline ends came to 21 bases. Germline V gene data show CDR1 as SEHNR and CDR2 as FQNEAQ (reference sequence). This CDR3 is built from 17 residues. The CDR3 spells CASSPRGRSESSYEQYI. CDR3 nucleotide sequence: TGTGCCAGCAGCCCAAGGGGACGGAGCGAGTCTTCCTACGAGCAGTACATC.

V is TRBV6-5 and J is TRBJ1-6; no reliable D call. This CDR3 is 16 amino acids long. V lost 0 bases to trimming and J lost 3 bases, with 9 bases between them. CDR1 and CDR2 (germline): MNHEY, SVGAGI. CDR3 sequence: CASSYSYTLYNSPLHF. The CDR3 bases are TGTGCCAGCAGTTACTCATATACACTCTATAATTCACCCCTCCACTTT.

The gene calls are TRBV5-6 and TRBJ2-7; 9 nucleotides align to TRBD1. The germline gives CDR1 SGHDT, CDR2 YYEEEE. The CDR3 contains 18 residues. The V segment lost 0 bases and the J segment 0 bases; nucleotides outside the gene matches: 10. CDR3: CASSLGFIYRGRSYEQYF. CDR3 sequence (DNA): TGTGCCAGCAGCTTGGGGTTTATCTACAGGGGGCGCTCCTACGAGCAGTACTTC.

CDR3 bases: TGTGCCAGCAGCCTCCTCGGGGGAAACATTCAGTACTTC. It specifies CASSLLGGNIQYF. The rearrangement uses TRBV5-5 and TRBJ2-4, with a possible D match to TRBD2 (6 bases). The length of the CDR3 is 13 residues. V dropped 4 bases and J dropped 6 bases, with 11 bases sitting between them. The germline CDR1 and CDR2 sequences are SGHKS and YYEKEE (reference sequence).

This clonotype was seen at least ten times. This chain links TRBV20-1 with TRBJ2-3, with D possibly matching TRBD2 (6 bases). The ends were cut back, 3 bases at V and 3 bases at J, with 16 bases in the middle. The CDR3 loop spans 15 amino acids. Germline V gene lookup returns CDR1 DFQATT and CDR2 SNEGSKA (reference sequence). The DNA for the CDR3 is TGCAGTGCTAGCATCCGGGACTCCGGGACAGATACGCAGTATTTT. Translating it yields CSASIRDSGTDTQYF.

This CDR3 reads CSARLAGGTGELFF. CDR3 bases: TGCAGTGCTCGACTAGCGGGGGGGACCGGGGAGCTGTTTTTT. The rearrangement links TRBV20-1 to TRBJ2-2; TRBD2 aligns across 14 bases. Losses at the gene ends were 5 bases for V and 5 bases for J; bases not matched to a gene: 1. The CDR3 has 14 residues. Germline CDR1 DFQATT, CDR2 SNEGSKA (reference sequence).

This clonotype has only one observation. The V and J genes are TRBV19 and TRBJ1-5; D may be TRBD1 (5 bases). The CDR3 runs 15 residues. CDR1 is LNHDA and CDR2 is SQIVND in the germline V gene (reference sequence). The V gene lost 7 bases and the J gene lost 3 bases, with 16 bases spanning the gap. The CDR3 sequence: CASNTWVGHNQPQHF. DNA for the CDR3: TGTGCCAGTAACACATGGGTCGGACACAATCAGCCCCAGCATTTT.

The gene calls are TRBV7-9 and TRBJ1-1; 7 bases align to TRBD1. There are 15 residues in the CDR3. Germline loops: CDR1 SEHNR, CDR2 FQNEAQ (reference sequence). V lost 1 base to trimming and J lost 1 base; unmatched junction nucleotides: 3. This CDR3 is CASSLVGGSNTEAFF. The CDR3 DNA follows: TGTGCCAGCAGCTTAGTAGGGGGCTCGAACACTGAAGCTTTCTTT.

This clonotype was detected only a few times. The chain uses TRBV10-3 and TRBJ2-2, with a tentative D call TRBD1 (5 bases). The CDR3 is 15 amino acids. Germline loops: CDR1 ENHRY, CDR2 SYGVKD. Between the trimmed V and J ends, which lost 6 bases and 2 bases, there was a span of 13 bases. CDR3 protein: CAISPEGANTGELFF. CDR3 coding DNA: TGTGCCATCAGCCCCGAAGGGGCCAACACCGGGGAGCTGTTTTTT.

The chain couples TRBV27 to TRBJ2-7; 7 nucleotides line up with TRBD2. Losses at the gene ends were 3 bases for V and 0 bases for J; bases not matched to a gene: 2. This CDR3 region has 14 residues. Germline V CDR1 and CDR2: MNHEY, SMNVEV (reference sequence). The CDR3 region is CASSFTGGSYEQYF. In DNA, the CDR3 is TGTGCCAGCAGTTTTACGGGAGGCTCCTACGAGCAGTACTTC.

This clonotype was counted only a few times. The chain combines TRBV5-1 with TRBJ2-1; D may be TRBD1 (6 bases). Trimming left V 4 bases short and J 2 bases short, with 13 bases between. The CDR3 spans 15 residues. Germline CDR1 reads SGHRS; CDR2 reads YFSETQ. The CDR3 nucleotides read TGCGCCAGCAGCCTTACAGGGAGCACCTACAATGAGCAGTTCTTC. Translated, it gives CASSLTGSTYNEQFF.

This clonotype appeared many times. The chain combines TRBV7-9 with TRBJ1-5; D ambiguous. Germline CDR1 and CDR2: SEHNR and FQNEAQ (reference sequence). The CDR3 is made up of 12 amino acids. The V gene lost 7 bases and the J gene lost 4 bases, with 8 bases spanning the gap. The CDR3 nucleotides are TGTGCCAGCATAGCCGATAATCAGCCCCAGCATTTT. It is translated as CASIADNQPQHF.

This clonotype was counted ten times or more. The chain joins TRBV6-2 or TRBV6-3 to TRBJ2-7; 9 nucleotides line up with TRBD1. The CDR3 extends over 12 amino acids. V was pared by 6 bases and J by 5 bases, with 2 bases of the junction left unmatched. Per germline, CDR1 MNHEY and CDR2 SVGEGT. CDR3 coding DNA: TGTGCCAGCAGCCGGGACAGGGACGAGCAGTACTTC. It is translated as CASSRDRDEQYF.

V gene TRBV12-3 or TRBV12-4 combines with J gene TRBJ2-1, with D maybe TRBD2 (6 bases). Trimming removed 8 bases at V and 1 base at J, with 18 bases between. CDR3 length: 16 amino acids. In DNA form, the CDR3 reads TGTGCCAGCGGGTCTCACGGGAGTTTGTCCTACAATGAGCAGTTCTTC. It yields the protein CASGSHGSLSYNEQFF.

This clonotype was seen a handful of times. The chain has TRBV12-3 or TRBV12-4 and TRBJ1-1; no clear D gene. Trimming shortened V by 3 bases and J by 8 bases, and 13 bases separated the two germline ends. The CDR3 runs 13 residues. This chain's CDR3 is CASSFVPSGEAFF. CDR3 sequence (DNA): TGTGCCAGCAGTTTTGTCCCAAGCGGAGAAGCTTTCTTT.

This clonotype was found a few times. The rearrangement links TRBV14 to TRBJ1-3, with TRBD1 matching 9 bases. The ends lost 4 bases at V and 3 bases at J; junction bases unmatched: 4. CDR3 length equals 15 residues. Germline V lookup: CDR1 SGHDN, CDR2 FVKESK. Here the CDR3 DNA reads TGTGCCAGCAGCCCAGACAGGGGGTATGGAAACACCATATATTTT. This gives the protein CASSPDRGYGNTIYF.

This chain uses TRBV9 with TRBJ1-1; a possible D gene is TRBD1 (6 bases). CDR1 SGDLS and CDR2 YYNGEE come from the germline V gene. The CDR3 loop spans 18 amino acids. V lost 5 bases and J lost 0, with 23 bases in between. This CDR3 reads CASSDGGQPKSMNTEAFF. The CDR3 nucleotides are TGTGCCAGCAGTGACGGAGGACAGCCTAAATCCATGAACACTGAAGCTTTCTTT.

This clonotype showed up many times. The CDR3 spells CASSHRWDRAAEAFF. The CDR3 region has the DNA TGTGCCAGCAGTCACAGATGGGACAGGGCGGCTGAAGCTTTCTTT. The chain carries TRBV6-5 and TRBJ1-1; 9 bases agree with TRBD1. V was clipped by 5 bases and J by 6 bases; unmatched bases: 10. CDR3 length: 15 residues. Germline CDR1 and CDR2: MNHEY and SVGAGI.